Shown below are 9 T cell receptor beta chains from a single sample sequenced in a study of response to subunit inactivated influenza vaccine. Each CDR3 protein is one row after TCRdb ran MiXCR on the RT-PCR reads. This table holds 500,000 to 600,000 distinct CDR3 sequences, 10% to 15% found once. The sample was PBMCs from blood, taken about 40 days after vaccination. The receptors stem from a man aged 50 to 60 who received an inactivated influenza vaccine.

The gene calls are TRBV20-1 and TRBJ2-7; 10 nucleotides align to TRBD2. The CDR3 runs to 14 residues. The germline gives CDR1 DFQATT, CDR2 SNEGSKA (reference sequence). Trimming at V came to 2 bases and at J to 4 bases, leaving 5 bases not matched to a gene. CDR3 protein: CSARTPSGGYEQYF. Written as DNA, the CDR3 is TGCAGTGCTAGAACTCCTAGCGGGGGTTACGAGCAGTACTTC.

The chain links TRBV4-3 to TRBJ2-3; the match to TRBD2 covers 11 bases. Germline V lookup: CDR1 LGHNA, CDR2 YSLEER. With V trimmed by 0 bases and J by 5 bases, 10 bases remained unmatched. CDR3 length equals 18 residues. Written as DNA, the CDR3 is TGCGCCAGCAGCCAAGAAGGTGGGGTAGCGGGGGGGCGAGATACGCAGTATTTT. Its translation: CASSQEGGVAGGRDTQYF.

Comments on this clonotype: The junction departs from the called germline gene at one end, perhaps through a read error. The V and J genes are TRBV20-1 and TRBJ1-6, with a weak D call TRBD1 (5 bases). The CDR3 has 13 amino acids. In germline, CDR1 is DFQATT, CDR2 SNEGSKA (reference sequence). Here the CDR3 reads CSAPGGYSSPLHF. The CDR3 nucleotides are TGCAGTGCTCCCGGGGGGTATAGTTCACCCCTCCACTTT.

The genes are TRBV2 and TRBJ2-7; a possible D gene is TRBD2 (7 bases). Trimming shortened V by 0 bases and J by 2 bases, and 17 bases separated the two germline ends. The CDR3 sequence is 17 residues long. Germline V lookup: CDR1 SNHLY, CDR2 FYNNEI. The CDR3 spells CASSEALPGGPPYEQYF. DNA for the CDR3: TGTGCCAGCAGTGAAGCGCTTCCGGGGGGCCCACCCTACGAGCAGTACTTC.

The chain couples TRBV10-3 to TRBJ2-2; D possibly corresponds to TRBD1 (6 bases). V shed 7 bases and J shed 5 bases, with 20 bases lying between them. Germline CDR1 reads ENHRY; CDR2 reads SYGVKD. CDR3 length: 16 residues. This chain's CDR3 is CAIKFWGTPGTGELFF. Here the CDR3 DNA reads TGTGCCATCAAGTTTTGGGGGACACCTGGAACCGGGGAGCTGTTTTTT.

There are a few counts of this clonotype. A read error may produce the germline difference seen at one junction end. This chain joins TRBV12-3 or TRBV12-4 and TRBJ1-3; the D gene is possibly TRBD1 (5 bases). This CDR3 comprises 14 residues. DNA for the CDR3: TGTGCCACCAGTAAACAGGTCTCTGGAAACACCATATATTTT. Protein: CATSKQVSGNTIYF.

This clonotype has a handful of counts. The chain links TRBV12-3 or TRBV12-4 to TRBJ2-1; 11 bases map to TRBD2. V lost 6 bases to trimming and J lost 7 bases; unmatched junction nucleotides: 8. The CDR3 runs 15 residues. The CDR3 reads CASSPIAGGPNEQFF. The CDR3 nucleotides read TGTGCCAGCAGCCCAATAGCGGGAGGGCCGAATGAGCAGTTCTTC.

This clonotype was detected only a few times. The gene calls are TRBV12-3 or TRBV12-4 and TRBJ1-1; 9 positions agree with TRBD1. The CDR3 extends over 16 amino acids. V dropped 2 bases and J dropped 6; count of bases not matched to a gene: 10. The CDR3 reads CASSLTVTGGRAEAFF. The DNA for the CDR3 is TGTGCCAGCAGTTTAACCGTCACAGGGGGCCGGGCTGAAGCTTTCTTT.

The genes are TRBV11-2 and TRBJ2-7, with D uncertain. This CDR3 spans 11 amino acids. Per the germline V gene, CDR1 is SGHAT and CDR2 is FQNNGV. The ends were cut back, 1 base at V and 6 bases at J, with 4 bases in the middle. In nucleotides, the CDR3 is TGTGCCAGCAGCTTAGTTCGCGAGCAGTACTTC. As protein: CASSLVREQYF.